The sequence of this T cell receptor (beta chain) was determined in a study of Ad26.COV2.S vaccination and SARS-CoV-2 variants. For the study at large: Participant was drawn from the COV1001 Ad26.COV2.S trial arm. The authors gave Ad26.COV2.S intramuscularly, either once or twice 56 days apart. Broader study findings: Placebo recipients and vaccine recipients were similar in non-spike TCR breadth.

The germline V gene encodes CDR1 MGHRA and CDR2 YSYEKL. Deletions cut 1 base from V and 6 bases from J, with 5 bases between. There are 12 residues in the CDR3. As regards this clone: Its antigen is not identified.

Measured with immunoSEQ multiplex PCR; TCRdb has only the in-frame clones, and not every one. The sample carries around 500,000 clones, about 88% recorded once. Treatment indicated: about 20 received Ad26.COV2.S at low or high dose, single or two shots; several received placebo; per-sample allocation not given. On day 63 after the first injection, vaccine and placebo recipients gave samples. The V and J genes are TRBV4-1 and TRBJ2-3; no clear D gene. The sequence derives from a person between 18 and 65 years old who received the Ad26.COV2.S COVID-19 vaccine or a placebo. Material: peripheral blood, obtained in a trial of Ad26.COV2.S vaccine versus placebo. The CDR3 protein is CASSQVSDTQYF. The CDR3 DNA sequence: TGCGCCAGCAGCCAAGTTTCTGATACGCAGTATTTT.